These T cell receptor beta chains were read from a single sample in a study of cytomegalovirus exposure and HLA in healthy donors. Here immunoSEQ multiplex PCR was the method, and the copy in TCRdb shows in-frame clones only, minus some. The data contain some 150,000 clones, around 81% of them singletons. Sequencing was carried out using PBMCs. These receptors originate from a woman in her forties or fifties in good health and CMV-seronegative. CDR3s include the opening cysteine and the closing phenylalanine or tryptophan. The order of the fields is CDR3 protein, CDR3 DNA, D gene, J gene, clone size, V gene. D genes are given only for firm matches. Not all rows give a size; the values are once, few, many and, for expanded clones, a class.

CDR3aa: CASSLAVYEQYF
CDR3nt: TGTGCCAGCAGCCTAGCGGTGTACGAGCAGTACTTC
d_gene: TRBD2
j_gene: TRBJ2-7
abundance: -
v_gene: TRBV5-6

CDR3aa: CATSRDLGGDEQYF
CDR3nt: TGTGCCACCAGCAGAGATTTGGGAGGCGACGAGCAGTACTTC
d_gene: -
j_gene: TRBJ2-7
abundance: -
v_gene: TRBV15

CDR3aa: CASSPQGGNYGYTF
CDR3nt: TGTGCCAGCAGCCCCCAGGGAGGTAACTATGGCTACACCTTC
d_gene: -
j_gene: TRBJ1-2
abundance: -
v_gene: TRBV5-6

CDR3aa: CASSQEMVDYSNQPQHF
CDR3nt: TGCGCCAGCAGCCAAGAGATGGTAGATTATAGCAATCAGCCCCAGCATTTT
d_gene: -
j_gene: TRBJ1-5
abundance: -
v_gene: TRBV4-1

CDR3aa: CANSACRRRGAVYNEQFF
CDR3nt: TGTGCCAACAGCGCTTGCCGGCGTCGAGGAGCGGTATACAATGAGCAGTTCTTC
d_gene: -
j_gene: TRBJ2-1
abundance: -
v_gene: TRBV9

CDR3aa: CASSSGGAGRTGELFF
CDR3nt: TGTGCCAGCAGCTCCGGGGGGGCGGGTCGAACCGGGGAGCTGTTTTTT
d_gene: TRBD2
j_gene: TRBJ2-2
abundance: -
v_gene: TRBV9

CDR3aa: CASSLDPGQGSTEAFF
CDR3nt: TGTGCCAGCAGCTTAGATCCGGGACAGGGAAGCACTGAAGCTTTCTTT
d_gene: TRBD1
j_gene: TRBJ1-1
abundance: -
v_gene: TRBV7-9

CDR3aa: CASKVYTGAVYGYTF
CDR3nt: TGTGCCAGCAAGGTCTATACAGGGGCGGTCTATGGCTACACCTTC
d_gene: TRBD1
j_gene: TRBJ1-2
abundance: -
v_gene: TRBV6-1

CDR3aa: CASSEAGTGWDQPQHF
CDR3nt: TGTGCCAGCAGTGAAGCGGGCACAGGATGGGATCAGCCCCAGCATTTT
d_gene: -
j_gene: TRBJ1-5
abundance: few
v_gene: TRBV6-1

CDR3aa: CASSLTDRGNAGELFF
CDR3nt: TGTGCCAGCAGCCTAACCGACAGGGGGAACGCCGGGGAGCTGTTTTTT
d_gene: TRBD1
j_gene: TRBJ2-2
abundance: -
v_gene: TRBV27

CDR3aa: CASKGQAGTDTQYF
CDR3nt: TGTGCCAGCAAGGGGCAAGCCGGCACAGATACGCAGTATTTT
d_gene: -
j_gene: TRBJ2-3
abundance: -
v_gene: TRBV5-4

CDR3aa: CASSLAGGVYNEQFF
CDR3nt: TGTGCCAGCAGTTTAGCGGGGGGGGTCTACAATGAGCAGTTCTTC
d_gene: TRBD2
j_gene: TRBJ2-1
abundance: -
v_gene: TRBV2

CDR3aa: CASSLVGQGHSGNTIYF
CDR3nt: TGTGCCAGCAGCTTGGTGGGACAGGGTCACTCTGGAAACACCATATATTTT
d_gene: TRBD1
j_gene: TRBJ1-3
abundance: -
v_gene: TRBV5-5

CDR3aa: CASKRGSVANTGELFF
CDR3nt: TGTGCCAGCAAGCGGGGGAGCGTCGCGAACACCGGGGAGCTGTTTTTT
d_gene: TRBD2
j_gene: TRBJ2-2
abundance: -
v_gene: TRBV27

CDR3aa: CAISEVGQGYTEAFF
CDR3nt: TGTGCCATCAGTGAGGTCGGACAGGGGTACACTGAAGCTTTCTTT
d_gene: TRBD1
j_gene: TRBJ1-1
abundance: -
v_gene: TRBV10-3

CDR3aa: CASSSWDRGHEKLFF
CDR3nt: TGTGCCAGCAGTTCCTGGGACAGGGGGCATGAAAAACTGTTTTTT
d_gene: TRBD1
j_gene: TRBJ1-4
abundance: -
v_gene: TRBV6-5

CDR3aa: CASSHGGDLTDNTIYF
CDR3nt: TGCGCCAGCAGCCACGGGGGGGATCTAACGGACAACACCATATATTTT
d_gene: -
j_gene: TRBJ1-3
abundance: -
v_gene: TRBV4-3

CDR3aa: CASSESVYNEQFF
CDR3nt: TGTGCCAGTAGCGAAAGCGTCTACAATGAGCAGTTCTTC
d_gene: -
j_gene: TRBJ2-1
abundance: -
v_gene: TRBV19

CDR3aa: CAWKGAGDTEAFF
CDR3nt: TGTGCCTGGAAAGGGGCTGGGGACACTGAAGCTTTCTTT
d_gene: -
j_gene: TRBJ1-1
abundance: -
v_gene: TRBV30

CDR3aa: CASSRQGARTDTQYF
CDR3nt: TGTGCCAGCAGTCGACAGGGGGCGCGTACAGATACGCAGTATTTT
d_gene: TRBD1
j_gene: TRBJ2-3
abundance: -
v_gene: TRBV6-5

CDR3aa: CASSLPDRVNTEAFF
CDR3nt: TGTGCCAGCAGCTTGCCCGACAGGGTGAACACTGAAGCTTTCTTT
d_gene: TRBD1
j_gene: TRBJ1-1
abundance: once
v_gene: TRBV5-4

CDR3aa: CASSLLLGSQTYEQYF
CDR3nt: TGTGCCAGCTCACTTCTCTTGGGCAGTCAAACCTACGAGCAGTACTTC
d_gene: -
j_gene: TRBJ2-7
abundance: -
v_gene: TRBV18

CDR3aa: CASSWTGVAPNEQFF
CDR3nt: TGCGCCAGCAGCTGGACAGGGGTCGCCCCTAATGAGCAGTTCTTC
d_gene: TRBD1
j_gene: TRBJ2-1
abundance: -
v_gene: TRBV5-1